One and the same sample provided the 10 T cell receptor beta chains below, sequenced in a study of cytotoxic CD8 clonotypes in ibrutinib-treated CLL. Here immunoSEQ multiplex PCR was the method, and the copy in TCRdb shows in-frame clones only, minus some. The data show tens of thousands of clones, roughly 83% seen once. The sample was PBMCs, taken after 24 months of ibrutinib treatment. These receptors came from a human donor with chronic lymphocytic leukemia.

V usage is TRBV5-1 and J usage is TRBJ2-5, with D unclear. CDR1 SGHRS and CDR2 YFSETQ come from the germline V gene. V dropped 0 bases and J dropped 0 bases, with 6 bases sitting between them. The CDR3 has 14 amino acids. The CDR3 loop is CASSLAADQETQYF. The CDR3 DNA sequence: TGCGCCAGCAGCTTGGCGGCAGACCAAGAGACCCAGTACTTC.

This clone was found a few times. The chain is built from TRBV5-4 and TRBJ2-7, with D possibly matching TRBD2 (6 bases). This CDR3 contains 15 residues. Trimming removed 4 bases at V and 2 bases at J, with 16 bases between. The germline V gene has CDR1 SGHNT and CDR2 YYREEE (reference sequence). Written as DNA, the CDR3 is TGTGCCAGCAGCGCGGGACTCAAGGCCGCCTACGAGCAGTACTTC. It specifies CASSAGLKAAYEQYF.

This chain connects TRBV19 to TRBJ2-3; 7 bases line up with TRBD2. CDR1 and CDR2 from the germline V gene are LNHDA and SQIVND (reference sequence). The ends lost 3 bases at V and 4 bases at J; junction bases unmatched: 7. The CDR3 length is 15 residues. The CDR3 region is CASSIVGGSADTQYF. The CDR3 DNA sequence: TGTGCCAGTAGTATCGTTGGCGGGAGCGCAGATACGCAGTATTTT.

The chain uses TRBV15 and TRBJ1-1, with a possible D match to TRBD1 (6 bases). The CDR3 spans 16 residues. Germline CDR1 is LNHNV and CDR2 is YYDKDF (reference sequence). V lost 0 bases to trimming and J lost 11 bases, with 22 bases between them. The DNA for the CDR3 is TGTGCCACCAGCAGAGATACAGGGATGGTCCGATTAAGGGCTTTCTTT. Protein product: CATSRDTGMVRLRAFF.

The chain employs TRBV18 and TRBJ2-5, with 9 bases matching TRBD1. Germline trimming cut 0 bases from V and 5 bases from J; bases unmatched to any gene: 10. There are 17 residues in the CDR3. Germline assignment: CDR1 KGHSH and CDR2 LQKENI. The CDR3 coding sequence is TGTGCCAGCTCACCACCGAGGGGGGACAGGGAGGAGGAGACCCAGTACTTC. This translates into CASSPPRGDREEETQYF.

The rearrangement links TRBV28 to TRBJ2-3, with 7 bases matching TRBD2. The CDR3 totals 14 residues. V lost 5 bases, J lost 4 bases, and 6 bases stayed unmatched. Looked up from germline, CDR1 is MDHEN and CDR2 is SYDVKM. The CDR3 loop is CASSRGGSSDTQYF. The CDR3 DNA is TGTGCCAGCAGTAGAGGCGGGAGCTCAGATACGCAGTATTTT. The full variable domain, rest sourced from reference TRBV28 and TRBJ2-3, is DVKVTQSSRYLVKRTGEKVFLECVQDMDHENMFWYRQDPGLGLRLIYFSYDVKMKEKGDIPEGYSVSREKKERFSLILESASTNQTSMYLCASSRGGSSDTQYFGPGTRLTVL.

Written as DNA, the CDR3 is TGCGCCAGCAGCTTGGACGGACAGGGTACTAACTATGGCTACACCTTC. It codes for CASSLDGQGTNYGYTF. The rearrangement joins TRBV5-1 to TRBJ1-2; 8 bases fit TRBD1. Germline loops: CDR1 SGHRS, CDR2 YFSETQ. Trimming removed 0 bases from V and 0 bases from J; junction bases left unmatched: 4. CDR3 size: 16 residues.

The rearrangement uses TRBV7-3 and TRBJ2-3; the D is unclear. CDR1 SGHTA and CDR2 FQGTGA come from the germline V gene. The CDR3 is 15 amino acids. Trimming removed 5 bases from V and 0 bases from J, with 12 bases in between. The CDR3 nucleotides read TGTGCCAGCAGCACAAGTCGGGCGAGCACAGATACGCAGTATTTT. Translated, it gives CASSTSRASTDTQYF.

This clone was observed a few times. At one end, the junction sequence differs from germline, possibly due to a read error. J is TRBJ1-5 and V is TRBV2, with 12 bases aligning to TRBD1. The CDR3 runs 16 residues. Per germline, CDR1 SNHLY and CDR2 FYNNEI. This CDR3 is CASSEGTGGSSQPQHF. The CDR3 DNA reads as TGTGCCAGCAGCGAAGGGACAGGGGGCTCTAGCCAGCCCCAGCATTTT.

The rearrangement links TRBV7-3 to TRBJ2-2; D remains unclear. Trimming removed 5 bases from V and 6 bases from J, with 16 bases in between. The germline gives CDR1 SGHTA, CDR2 FQGTGA. CDR3 size: 15 residues. CDR3: CASSTIGTAAGELFF. The CDR3 DNA reads as TGTGCCAGCAGCACAATAGGAACGGCCGCCGGGGAGCTGTTTTTT.